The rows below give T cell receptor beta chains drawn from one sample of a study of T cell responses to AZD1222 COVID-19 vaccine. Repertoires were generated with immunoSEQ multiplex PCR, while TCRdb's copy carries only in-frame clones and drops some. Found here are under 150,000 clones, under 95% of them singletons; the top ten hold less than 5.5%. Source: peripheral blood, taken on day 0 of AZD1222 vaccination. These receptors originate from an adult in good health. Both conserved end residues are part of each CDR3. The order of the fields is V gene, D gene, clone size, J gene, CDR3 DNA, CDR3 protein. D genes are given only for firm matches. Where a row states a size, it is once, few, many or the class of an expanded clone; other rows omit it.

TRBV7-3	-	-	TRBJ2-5	TGTGCCAGCAGCCCAACGGTTGGGTGGGATATCCAAGAGACCCAGTACTTC	CASSPTVGWDIQETQYF
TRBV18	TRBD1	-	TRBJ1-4	TGTGCCAGCTCACCACCGGACAGGGGAAGGGAAAAACTGTTTTTT	CASSPPDRGREKLFF
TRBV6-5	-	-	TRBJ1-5	TGTGCCAGCAGGACAGGAGATCAGCCCCAGCATTTT	CASRTGDQPQHF
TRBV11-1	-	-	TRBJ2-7	TGTGCCAGCAGCTACGCGAGGCCCGACTACGAGCAGTACTTC	CASSYARPDYEQYF
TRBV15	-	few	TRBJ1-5	TGTGCCACCAGCAGCGCCGGGAGTCGCAATCAGCCCCAGCATTTT	CATSSAGSRNQPQHF
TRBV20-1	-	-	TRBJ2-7	TGCAGTGCTAGACTAGCCTACGAGCAGTACTTC	CSARLAYEQYF
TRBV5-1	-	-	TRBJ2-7	TGCGCCAGCAGCTTGGGCCGAGGTACAGGGTCCTACGAGCAGTACTTC	CASSLGRGTGSYEQYF
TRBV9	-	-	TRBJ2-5	TGTGCCAGCAGCTCACCGGGGTACCAAGAGACCCAGTACTTC	CASSSPGYQETQYF
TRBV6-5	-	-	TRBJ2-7	TGTGCCAGCAGATCCGGCTCCTACGAGCAGTACTTC	CASRSGSYEQYF
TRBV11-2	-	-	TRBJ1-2	TGTGCCAGCAGCTTAGTTCAAGCTAACTATGGCTACACCTTC	CASSLVQANYGYTF
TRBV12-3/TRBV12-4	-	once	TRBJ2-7	TGTGCCAGCAGTCACGAATCCTACGAGCAGTACTTC	CASSHESYEQYF
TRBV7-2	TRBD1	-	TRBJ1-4	TGTGCCAGCAGCCCAGGGGGCGAAAAACTGTTTTTT	CASSPGGEKLFF
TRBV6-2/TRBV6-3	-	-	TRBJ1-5	TGTGCCAGCAGTTACCAGGTAAATCAGCCCCAGCATTTT	CASSYQVNQPQHF
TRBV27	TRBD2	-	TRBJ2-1	TGTGCCAGCAGTTTATCCTCGAGCGGGAGGCATTACAATGAGCAGTTCTTC	CASSLSSSGRHYNEQFF
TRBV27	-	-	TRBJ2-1	TGTGCCAGCACCCCCTGGGGCCCTAATGAGCAGTTCTTC	CASTPWGPNEQFF
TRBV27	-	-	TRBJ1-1	TGTGCCAGCAGTTATGCCGGGAACACTGAAGCTTTCTTT	CASSYAGNTEAFF
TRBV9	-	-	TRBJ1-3	TGTGCCAGCAGCGTAGTAGGGGGCTCTGGAAACACCATATATTTT	CASSVVGGSGNTIYF
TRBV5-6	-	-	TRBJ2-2	TGTGCCAGCAGCTTTGGGGCGACCGGGGAGCTGTTTTTT	CASSFGATGELFF
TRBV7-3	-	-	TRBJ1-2	TGTGCCAGCAGCTTAGGCGATGGCTACACCTTC	CASSLGDGYTF
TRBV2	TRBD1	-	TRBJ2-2	TGTGCCAGTTCCCGACAGGGGAGCACCGGGGAGCTGTTTTTT	CASSRQGSTGELFF
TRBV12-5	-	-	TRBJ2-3	TGTGCTAGTGGTTCCGGGGGCAGCACAGATACGCAGTATTTT	CASGSGGSTDTQYF
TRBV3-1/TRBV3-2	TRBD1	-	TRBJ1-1	TGTGCCAGCAGCCCGTCAGGGACAGGGCGTTCAGCTTTCTTT	CASSPSGTGRSAFF
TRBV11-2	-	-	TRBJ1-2	TGTGCCAGCAGCTTAAGGTTTGCGGGGTCCCTCCCTAACTATGGCTACACCTTC	CASSLRFAGSLPNYGYTF
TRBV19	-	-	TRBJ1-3	TGTGCCAGTAGTATAGTTCTGCCAGGGGTCTTCGCTGGAAACACCATATATTTT	CASSIVLPGVFAGNTIYF
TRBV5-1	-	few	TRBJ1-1	TGCGCCAGCAGCTTGACACTAGATGAAGCTTTCTTT	CASSLTLDEAFF
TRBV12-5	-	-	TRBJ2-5	TGTGCTAGTGGTTTTGGAGCGGAGGGAAAGACCCAGTACTTC	CASGFGAEGKTQYF
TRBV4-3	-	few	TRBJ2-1	TGCGCCAGCAGCCAAGATGGGAATAGGTACAATGAGCAGTTCTTC	CASSQDGNRYNEQFF
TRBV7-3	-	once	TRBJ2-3	TGTGCCAGCAGCCCCGACACCAACACAGATACGCAGTATTTT	CASSPDTNTDTQYF
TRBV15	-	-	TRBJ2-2	TGTGCCACCAGCAGAAAACTTGGAAGGGCGAACACCGGGGAGCTGTTTTTT	CATSRKLGRANTGELFF
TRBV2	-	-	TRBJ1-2	TGTGCCAGCAGAGGAGGACAGCCAGTCTATGGCTACACCTTC	CASRGGQPVYGYTF
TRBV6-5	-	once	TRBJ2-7	TGTGCCACCTCCCGGGGGTACGAGCAGTACTTC	CATSRGYEQYF
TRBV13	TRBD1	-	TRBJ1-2	TGTGCCAGCAGCACCGGGACAGCCTCTGGTAGGATCTATGGCTACACCTTC	CASSTGTASGRIYGYTF
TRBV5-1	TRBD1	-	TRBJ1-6	TGCGCCAGCAGCCTTGGACAGGATGGTTCACCCCTCCACTTT	CASSLGQDGSPLHF